These 21 T cell receptor beta chains were all obtained from the same sample, sequenced in a study of vaccination effects on CD4 cells after COVID-19. No cognate antigen is known for these TCRs. Upon completion of roughly ten days in culture, CD4+ T cells were isolated. TCRdb's table, derived via immunoSEQ multiplex PCR, lists solely in-frame clones and lacks some. The data show about 58,000 clones, with roughly 80% seen just once and 3% to 3.5% held by the top ten. The specimen comprised CD4+ T cells from PBMCs cultured without peptide, sampled before COVID-19 vaccination. The receptor source for this set is a human donor who received a COVID-19 vaccine.

The rearrangement joins TRBV7-2 to TRBJ2-3; 8 bases are shared with TRBD2. V lost 1 base to trimming and J lost 2 bases; unmatched junction nucleotides: 5. From germline, CDR1 is SGHTA and CDR2 FQGNSA. There are 16 residues in the CDR3. CDR3: CASSLGRGANTDTQYF. The CDR3 bases are TGTGCCAGCAGCTTAGGGCGGGGGGCCAACACAGATACGCAGTATTTT.

The genes are TRBV24-1 and TRBJ2-3, with 10 positions matching TRBD1. There are 16 residues in the CDR3. The germline gives CDR1 KGHDR, CDR2 SFDVKD. Losses at the gene ends were 3 bases for V and 2 bases for J; bases not matched to a gene: 4. The CDR3 DNA is TGTGCCACCAGTGATCAGACAGGGGGCATCACAGATACGCAGTATTTT. It codes for CATSDQTGGITDTQYF.

The rearrangement joins TRBV19 to TRBJ1-1; D remains unclear. This CDR3 spans 14 amino acids. Per the germline V gene, CDR1 is LNHDA and CDR2 is SQIVND (reference sequence). Trimming took off 4 bases at V and 1 base at J, with 10 bases between the two ends. This CDR3 is CASSRRSGNTEAFF. CDR3 DNA: TGTGCCAGTAGTAGGCGGAGCGGGAACACTGAAGCTTTCTTT.

The V gene is TRBV19, the J gene TRBJ2-1, with 9 bases aligning to TRBD2. The CDR3 contains 16 residues. V trimming: 2 bases; J trimming: 7 bases; junction bases outside the gene matches: 9. Germline loops: CDR1 LNHDA, CDR2 SQIVND (reference sequence). CDR3 DNA: TGTGCCAGTAGTATAATCCCAGCGGGGGGTCGTAATGAGCAGTTCTTC. Its protein is CASSIIPAGGRNEQFF. Full variable domain (outside the CDR3, taken from reference TRBV19 and TRBJ2-1): DGGITQSPKYLFRKEGQNVTLSCEQNLNHDAMYWYRQDPGQGLRLIYYSQIVNDFQKGDIAEGYSVSREKKESFPLTVTSAQKNPTAFYLCASSIIPAGGRNEQFFGPGTRLTVL.

The V gene is TRBV6-5, the J gene TRBJ2-3; D is undetermined. CDR3 size: 15 residues. CDR1 is MNHEY and CDR2 is SVGAGI in the germline V gene. V was shortened by 0 bases and J by 0 bases, with 7 bases between the two germline ends. The CDR3 DNA reads TGTGCCAGCAGTTACTCGGCCCTAAGCACAGATACGCAGTATTTT. This gives the protein CASSYSALSTDTQYF.

V is TRBV5-1 and J is TRBJ2-2; a possible D gene is TRBD1 (5 bases). V lost 5 bases and J 4 bases, leaving 15 bases between the germline ends. Germline lookup yields CDR1 SGHRS and CDR2 YFSETQ. This CDR3 contains 15 residues. CDR3 coding DNA: TGCGCCAGCAGTCTGGGGCAGACCTCCACCGGGGAGCTGTTTTTT. Its translation: CASSLGQTSTGELFF.

This sequence joins TRBV28 and TRBJ1-2; 7 nucleotides match TRBD1. Germline-derived CDR1 and CDR2 are MDHEN and SYDVKM. The V segment lost 5 bases and the J segment 5 bases; nucleotides outside the gene matches: 14. The CDR3 has 16 amino acids. The DNA for the CDR3 is TGTGCCAGCAGTATCTCCGGGACAGCGTATGGTTATGGCTACACCTTC. It is translated as CASSISGTAYGYGYTF.

This rearrangement joins TRBV6-1 to TRBJ1-4; D gene ambiguous. Per germline, CDR1 MNHNS and CDR2 SASEGT. The CDR3 loop spans 14 amino acids. Trimming pared 1 base from V and 4 bases from J, leaving 7 bases between. CDR3 nucleotides: TGTGCCAGCAGTGAAGGGACGGTTAATGAAAAACTGTTTTTT. It encodes CASSEGTVNEKLFF.

The chain has TRBV5-6 and TRBJ2-3; TRBD1 or TRBD2 may be the D gene (6 bases each). This CDR3 is 13 amino acids long. V dropped 2 bases and J dropped 7 bases, with 11 bases sitting between them. The V gene's germline CDR1 is SGHDT and CDR2 YYEEEE. The CDR3 region has the DNA TGTGCCAGCAGCTTTAGGGGGGCGAATACGCAGTATTTT. It encodes CASSFRGANTQYF. The full variable domain, with the rest looked up from reference TRBV5-6 and TRBJ2-3, is DAGVTQSPTHLIKTRGQQVTLRCSPKSGHDTVSWYQQALGQGPQFIFQYYEEEERQRGNFPDRFSGHQFPNYSSELNVNALLLGDSALYLCASSFRGANTQYFGPGTRLTVL.

The genes are TRBV24-1 and TRBJ2-7; 9 positions match TRBD1. This CDR3 is built from 16 residues. Germline CDR1 is KGHDR and CDR2 is SFDVKD. V shed 4 bases and J 4 bases; nucleotides not matched to a gene: 10. The CDR3 here is CATSDPHGTGFYEQYV. CDR3 nucleotide sequence: TGTGCCACCAGTGACCCGCACGGGACAGGGTTTTACGAGCAGTACGTC.

The chain couples TRBV5-1 to TRBJ2-5, with 12 bases aligning to TRBD2. CDR3 length: 15 residues. With 4 bases clipped from V and 5 bases from J, the junction kept 6 bases outside the gene matches. Germline values: CDR1 SGHRS, CDR2 YFSETQ. The CDR3 here is CASSRRTSGAETQYF. Written as DNA, the CDR3 is TGCGCCAGCAGCCGTAGGACTAGCGGGGCGGAGACCCAGTACTTC. The entire variable domain, with the rest obtained from reference TRBV5-1 and TRBJ2-5, is as follows: KAGVTQTPRYLIKTRGQQVTLSCSPISGHRSVSWYQQTPGQGLQFLFEYFSETQRNKGNFPGRFSGRQFSNSRSEMNVSTLELGDSALYLCASSRRTSGAETQYFGPGTRLLVL.

The CDR3 DNA follows: TGCGCCAGCAGCTTGGCAGGGGTGAGCACCGGGGAGCTGTTTTTT. Translating gives CASSLAGVSTGELFF. The chain has TRBV5-1 and TRBJ2-2, with a tentative D call TRBD1 (6 bases). CDR1 is SGHRS and CDR2 is YFSETQ in the germline V gene. This CDR3 contains 15 residues. V was clipped by 0 bases and J by 4 bases, with 10 bases between them.

The chain links TRBV24-1 to TRBJ2-2, with D tentatively TRBD1 (6 bases). The CDR3 runs 15 residues. Germline V gene lookup returns CDR1 KGHDR and CDR2 SFDVKD. The ends were cut back, 3 bases at V and 6 bases at J, with 13 bases in the middle. The DNA for the CDR3 is TGTGCCACCAGTGATAGGGGACATCAGGCCGGGGAGCTGTTTTTT. Amino acid sequence: CATSDRGHQAGELFF.

This clone showed up just once. The chain has TRBV4-1 and TRBJ1-1; D not resolved. The V end lost 3 bases, the J end lost 0 bases, and 14 bases lay between the germline ends. The CDR3 runs 16 residues. Germline V gene sequence: CDR1 MGHRA, CDR2 YSYEKL. DNA of the CDR3: TGCGCCAGCAGCCAGGGGAATGGAGTCATGAACACTGAAGCTTTCTTT. Its translation: CASSQGNGVMNTEAFF.

V usage is TRBV5-6 and J usage is TRBJ1-2; 7 positions match TRBD1. The CDR3 runs to 13 residues. The germline V gene encodes CDR1 SGHDT and CDR2 YYEEEE. The V gene end was trimmed by 4 bases and the J gene end by 8 bases; junction bases not matched to a gene: 8. The CDR3 sequence is CASSGGQARGYTF. DNA for the CDR3: TGTGCCAGCAGCGGAGGACAGGCGCGAGGCTACACCTTC.

This chain links TRBV5-3 with TRBJ2-7; 8 positions agree with TRBD1. TRBV5-3 is marked as an open reading frame, function uncertain. The CDR3 is made up of 15 amino acids. With V trimmed by 3 bases and J by 0 bases, 5 bases remained unmatched. CDR3 sequence: CARSSPTGVSYEQYV. The CDR3 nucleotides read TGTGCCAGAAGCTCGCCGACAGGGGTCTCCTACGAGCAGTACGTC.

The V gene is TRBV19, the J gene TRBJ2-6; TRBD1 matches 7 bases. Germline CDR1 reads LNHDA; CDR2 reads SQIVND (reference sequence). CDR3 length equals 16 residues. V lost 5 bases to trimming and J lost 6 bases; unmatched junction nucleotides: 10. The CDR3 sequence is CASSSPRGRAANVLTF. DNA for the CDR3: TGTGCCAGTAGTTCTCCTAGGGGGCGCGCGGCCAACGTCCTGACTTTC.

This clone came up a few times. This sequence joins TRBV29-1 and TRBJ1-3; unclear D gene. The CDR3 totals 11 residues. Germline CDR1 reads SQVTM; CDR2 reads ANQGSEA. V was trimmed by 4 bases and J by 2 bases, leaving 3 bases between them. DNA for the CDR3: TGCAGCGTTGCGCCTGGAAACACCATATATTTT. Translation gives CSVAPGNTIYF.

The gene calls are TRBV3-1 (or the pseudogene TRBV3-2) and TRBJ2-2; D is unclear. The V end was cut by 3 bases, the J end by 4 bases, with 3 bases between. The CDR3 runs to 12 residues. Germline assignment: CDR1 LGHDT and CDR2 YNNKEL (reference sequence). The CDR3 loop reads CASSQSTGELFF. Written as DNA, the CDR3 is TGTGCCAGCAGCCAGTCCACCGGGGAGCTGTTTTTT.

The J gene is TRBJ2-2, the V gene TRBV5-5; the D gene is possibly TRBD1 (6 bases). V lost 4 bases to trimming and J lost 1 base, with 14 bases between them. Germline CDR1 reads SGHKS; CDR2 reads YYEKEE (reference sequence). The length of the CDR3 is 16 residues. CDR3 in DNA: TGTGCCAGCAGCATACAGGGAGTATTGAACACCGGGGAGCTGTTTTTT. Its protein product is CASSIQGVLNTGELFF.

This clone was found a few times. J is TRBJ1-2 and V is TRBV7-9; D is unclear. The V and J ends lost 2 bases and 5 bases respectively, with 6 bases between them. The V gene's germline CDR1 is SEHNR and CDR2 FQNEAQ (reference sequence). The CDR3 length is 12 residues. CDR3 protein: CASSLLGYGYTF. Written as DNA, the CDR3 is TGTGCCAGCAGCTTACTGGGTTATGGCTACACCTTC.